Sequencing of this TCR beta chain was carried out in a study of blood T cell repertoires in COVID-19. Per the germline V gene, CDR1 is SQVTM and CDR2 is ANQGSEA. The CDR3 has 14 amino acids. About this clone itself: The junction departs from germline at one end; a sequencing error may be responsible.

Cohorts were determined from participant-reported clinical history. Donors in Cohort 3 who had recovered were those with two negative PCRs, healthcare professional clearance, or resolution of their symptoms. Sequencing used immunoSEQ multiplex PCR; TCRdb keeps in-frame clones, though not all of them. The sample lists approximately 280,000 clones, about 89% occurring once. The rearrangement joins TRBV29-1 to TRBJ1-1, with a tentative D call TRBD1 (6 bases). The sequence derives from a woman aged 18-29 years who had recovered from COVID-19. Sequencing was done on a sample of PBMCs or T cells enriched from blood (not recorded which). DNA of the CDR3: TGCAGCGTCGAAGTACAGGGTAGGAGGACTGAAGCTTTCTTT. Residues: CSVEVQGRRTEAFF.